The 10 T cell receptor beta chains given below trace back to one sample, sequenced in a study of CD8+CD57+ T cells in acquired aplastic anemia. Genomic DNA provided the template from which TCR beta VDJ and CDR3 profiles were obtained. TCRdb called the reads again in MiXCR, with one record for every CDR3 protein. The sample lists around 150,000 distinct CDR3 sequences, around 50% occurring once. Previously, flow cytometry had revealed CD8+CD57+ cell expansion in the patients chosen for sequencing. Sequencing was done on a sample of sorted CD4+, CD8+, or CD8+CD57+ T cells (not recorded which) from PBMCs. These receptors were obtained from a human donor with aplastic anemia.

This clonotype was detected many times. The CDR3 DNA is TGTGCCAGCACGACAGGGAACACTGAAGCTTTCTTT. Amino acids: CASTTGNTEAFF. The V call is TRBV9, the J call TRBJ1-1; D perhaps matches TRBD1 (6 bases). The CDR3 runs 12 residues. Trimming shortened V by 6 bases and J by 1 base, and 7 bases separated the two germline ends. CDR1 is SGDLS and CDR2 is YYNGEE in the germline V gene.

The chain carries TRBV19 and TRBJ1-6; unclear D gene. The CDR3 runs 13 residues. Germline CDR1 and CDR2: LNHDA and SQIVND (reference sequence). V was clipped by 3 bases and J by 5 bases, with 5 bases between them. The CDR3 DNA reads TGTGCCAGTAGTATTCGGGATAATTCACCCCTCCACTTT. This sequence encodes CASSIRDNSPLHF.

This clonotype was detected many times. The chain employs TRBV25-1 and TRBJ2-1; possible D gene TRBD2, 6 bases. Germline V gene data show CDR1 as MGHDK and CDR2 as SYGVNS. V lost 2 bases, J lost 2 bases, and 10 bases lay in between. The CDR3 is 15 residues long. CDR3 in DNA: TGTGCCAGCAGTGAAGCGGGATTTGCCTACAATGAGCAGTTCTTC. Its translation: CASSEAGFAYNEQFF.

The CDR3 DNA sequence: TGCAGTGCTGGTTATGCAGATACGCAGTATTTT. It specifies CSAGYADTQYF. The chain has TRBV20-1 and TRBJ2-3; D is unclear. Germline CDR1 and CDR2: DFQATT and SNEGSKA (reference sequence). V was shortened by 5 bases and J by 4 bases, with 7 bases between the two germline ends. The CDR3 is 11 residues long.

The rearrangement links TRBV7-6 to TRBJ2-7; no reliable D call. CDR1 is SGHVS, CDR2 FNYEAQ, per germline. The CDR3 contains 15 residues. V lost 1 base and J 6 bases, leaving 16 bases between the germline ends. CDR3 coding DNA: TGTGCCAGCAGCTTAGTTGACTTGGGTGAGACCGAGCAGTACTTC. Protein: CASSLVDLGETEQYF.

This clonotype was counted many times. The rearrangement links TRBV6-1 to TRBJ1-5; weak D call: TRBD1 (5 bases). The V end lost 2 bases, the J end lost 5 bases, and 7 bases lay between the germline ends. Looked up from germline, CDR1 is MNHNS and CDR2 is SASEGT. CDR3 length equals 13 residues. CDR3 bases: TGTGCCAGCAGTGAACAGGGCGATCAGCCCCAGCATTTT. This gives the protein CASSEQGDQPQHF.

This clonotype was counted between two and nine times. The V gene is TRBV10-3, the J gene TRBJ1-4; 9 bases match TRBD1. The trim removed 0 bases at V and 7 bases at J, leaving 9 bases unmatched. Germline CDR1 and CDR2: ENHRY and SYGVKD. CDR3 size: 17 residues. The CDR3 sequence: CAISESTWDRVSEKLFF. Written as DNA, the CDR3 is TGTGCCATCAGTGAGTCGACTTGGGACAGGGTCTCTGAAAAACTGTTTTTT.

This clonotype was counted a few times. The rearrangement links TRBV2 to TRBJ1-5; TRBD1 is a possible D gene (5 bases). The germline V gene encodes CDR1 SNHLY and CDR2 FYNNEI. This CDR3 is 14 amino acids long. The germline V and J ends were trimmed by 4 bases and 2 bases, with 9 bases remaining between them. CDR3 DNA: TGTGCCAGCAGTGTGGGGCAGGGCAATCAGCCCCAGCATTTT. Its protein product is CASSVGQGNQPQHF.

In DNA form, the CDR3 reads TGTGCCAGCAGAGGGTTAACAGGGGGGGCTGGAAACACCATATATTTT. Translating gives CASRGLTGGAGNTIYF. This chain uses TRBV25-1 with TRBJ1-3, with 8 bases aligning to TRBD1. The CDR3 runs to 16 residues. Looked up from germline, CDR1 is MGHDK and CDR2 is SYGVNS. V lost 6 bases, J lost 2 bases, and 9 bases stayed unmatched.

This chain links TRBV29-1 with TRBJ1-2; TRBD1 aligns across 7 bases. The CDR3 is made up of 16 amino acids. Trimming removed 7 bases from V and 4 bases from J; junction bases left unmatched: 18. Germline loops: CDR1 SQVTM, CDR2 ANQGSEA. CDR3 coding DNA: TGCAGCGCTATAACCCGACAGGGTAGGGGAATCTATGGCTACACCTTC. Translated: CSAITRQGRGIYGYTF.